This T cell receptor (beta chain) came from a study of blood T cell repertoires in COVID-19. Study-level information: The United States, Italy and Spain were the sources of the acute and convalescent COVID-19 samples. PBMCs, B-cell-depleted T cells, or T cells provided the cDNA or gDNA that made up the material.

Assay: immunoSEQ multiplex PCR; the TCRdb copy retains only in-frame clones and omits some. The data hold 300,000 to 350,000 clones, with under 90% observed a single time. The V gene end was trimmed by 0 bases and the J gene end by 9 bases; junction bases not matched to a gene: 6. CDR1 and CDR2 from the germline V gene are LGHDT and YNNKEL (reference sequence). The CDR3 spans 15 residues. This clonotype was obtained from a woman in her 30s with COVID-19, enrolled during active disease. Source material: peripheral blood. The gene calls are TRBV3-1 (or the pseudogene TRBV3-2) and TRBJ1-4; TRBD1 aligns across 8 bases. CDR3 region: CASSQELGTGQKLFF. The CDR3 DNA reads as TGTGCCAGCAGCCAAGAACTCGGGACAGGTCAAAAACTGTTTTTT.